The rows below give T cell receptor beta chains drawn from one sample of a study of blood T cell repertoires in COVID-19. TCRdb's copy holds only in-frame clones and misses some; the assay was immunoSEQ multiplex PCR. The sample consists of 90,000 to 140,000 clones, more than 80% of them appearing once. The sequencing sample was made of peripheral blood. These receptors were obtained from a woman in her sixties or seventies with acute or convalescent COVID-19. The CDR3 runs from the conserved cysteine through the conserved F or W. Fields, in order: V gene, D gene, clone size, J gene, CDR3 protein, CDR3 DNA. D genes are given only for firm matches. Some rows have no size entry. The others give once, few or many, or a class for an expanded clone.

>TRBV6-4|-|-|TRBJ2-7
CASSDTVEQYF
TGTGCCAGCAGTGACACGGTAGAGCAGTACTTC
>TRBV3-1/TRBV3-2|TRBD1|-|TRBJ1-6
CASSRSLQGAQNSPLHF
TGTGCCAGCAGCCGAAGCCTACAGGGGGCCCAGAATTCACCCCTCCACTTT
>TRBV5-8|TRBD2|-|TRBJ2-1
CASSLGLAGNGVNEQFF
TGTGCCAGCAGCTTGGGACTAGCGGGAAACGGGGTCAATGAGCAGTTCTTC
>TRBV6-5|TRBD2|-|TRBJ2-7
CASQERGLSYEQYF
TGTGCCAGCCAGGAGCGGGGCCTCTCCTACGAGCAGTACTTC
>TRBV5-6|TRBD1|few|TRBJ1-2
CASSSTGGFFYTF
TGTGCCAGCAGCTCGACAGGGGGTTTTTTTTACACCTTC
>TRBV7-9|-|-|TRBJ1-6
CASSALSGDSPLHF
TGTGCCAGCAGCGCATTGTCGGGGGATTCACCCCTCCACTTT
>TRBV5-1|TRBD1|-|TRBJ1-1
CASSQWTGRRDTEAFF
TGCGCCAGCAGCCAGTGGACAGGCCGGCGGGACACTGAAGCTTTCTTT
>TRBV12-3/TRBV12-4|-|once|TRBJ1-1
CASRSGVGDAFF
TGTGCCAGCAGGTCCGGGGTGGGTGACGCTTTCTTT
>TRBV29-1|-|-|TRBJ1-1
CSVILSGGVGTEAFF
TGCAGCGTTATCCTGTCGGGGGGGGTTGGGACTGAAGCTTTCTTT
>TRBV30|-|-|TRBJ2-6
CACSALSGANVLTF
TGTGCCTGCTCTGCCCTATCTGGGGCCAACGTCCTGACTTTC
>TRBV4-2|-|once|TRBJ2-1
CASSHSPPGSYNEQFF
TGTGCCAGCAGCCATAGCCCTCCCGGCTCCTACAATGAGCAGTTCTTC
>TRBV7-2|TRBD2|-|TRBJ2-1
CASSPRGGRALSSYNEQFF
TGTGCCAGCAGCCCCCGCGGCGGGAGGGCCCTAAGCTCCTACAATGAGCAGTTCTTC
>TRBV18|-|-|TRBJ2-1
CASSERDDPGAYNEQFF
TGTGCCAGCTCAGAGAGGGACGACCCAGGGGCCTACAATGAGCAGTTCTTC
>TRBV28|-|-|TRBJ1-2
CASSFQGGRSGGYTF
TGTGCCAGCAGTTTTCAGGGAGGAAGGTCTGGGGGCTACACCTTC
>TRBV30|-|-|TRBJ2-5
CAWKILGGRETQYF
TGTGCCTGGAAAATACTTGGGGGGAGGGAGACCCAGTACTTC